The rows below give T cell receptor beta chains drawn from one sample of a study of Ad26.COV2.S vaccination and SARS-CoV-2 variants. Profiled with immunoSEQ multiplex PCR; TCRdb holds only in-frame clones, not every one. This sample yields some 250,000 clones, of which around 89% are seen a single time; about 10% belongs to the top ten. The input for sequencing was peripheral blood, taken in a trial of Ad26.COV2.S vaccine versus placebo. Every receptor here comes from a person between 18 and 65 years old who received the Ad26.COV2.S COVID-19 vaccine or a placebo. The CDR3 runs from the conserved cysteine through the conserved F or W. A D gene is named only where the DNA matches it firmly. Rows may omit the clone size; those that give it use once, few, many or a size class.

V gene: TRBV6-5; clone size: .; D gene: .; J gene: TRBJ1-4; CDR3 DNA: TGTGCCAGCAGTTGGGGACGGATGGGGGAAAAACTGTTTTTT; CDR3 protein: CASSWGRMGEKLFF
V gene: TRBV30; clone size: .; D gene: TRBD1; J gene: TRBJ2-6; CDR3 DNA: TGTGCCTGGCACCGGGACAGGGGGCGCCTGGGGGCCAACGTCCTGACTTTC; CDR3 protein: CAWHRDRGRLGANVLTF
V gene: TRBV15; clone size: .; D gene: .; J gene: TRBJ2-7; CDR3 DNA: TGTGCCACCAGCAGAGGGGACGCCACCTACGAGCAGTACTTC; CDR3 protein: CATSRGDATYEQYF
V gene: TRBV18; clone size: once; D gene: TRBD2; J gene: TRBJ2-7; CDR3 DNA: TGTGCCAGCTCACCCCGCCCGGGGGGTGACGAGCAGTACTTC; CDR3 protein: CASSPRPGGDEQYF
V gene: TRBV19; clone size: .; D gene: TRBD1; J gene: TRBJ2-1; CDR3 DNA: TGTGCCAGTAGTAGCGGTACAGGGGGAAAGTGGCAACCTGAGCAGTTCTTC; CDR3 protein: CASSSGTGGKWQPEQFF
V gene: TRBV6-5; clone size: .; D gene: TRBD1; J gene: TRBJ2-1; CDR3 DNA: TGTGCCAGCAGTACGACAGGGGGGCCCTACAATGAGCAGTTCTTC; CDR3 protein: CASSTTGGPYNEQFF
V gene: TRBV7-2; clone size: .; D gene: TRBD2; J gene: TRBJ2-5; CDR3 DNA: TGTGCCAGCAGCCCAGTACTAGCGGGGGGGTCATGGACCCAGTACTTC; CDR3 protein: CASSPVLAGGSWTQYF
V gene: TRBV9; clone size: .; D gene: .; J gene: TRBJ1-1; CDR3 DNA: TGTGCCAGCAGCGTAATGGGGCAGGGTAAGAACACTGAAGCTTTCTTT; CDR3 protein: CASSVMGQGKNTEAFF
V gene: TRBV11-2; clone size: .; D gene: .; J gene: TRBJ2-7; CDR3 DNA: TGTGCCAGCAGCCTCCAAAGCTACGAGCAGTACTTC; CDR3 protein: CASSLQSYEQYF
V gene: TRBV24-1; clone size: .; D gene: .; J gene: TRBJ1-2; CDR3 DNA: TGTGCCACCAGTGATTTCGGGGGGAATGGCTACACCTTC; CDR3 protein: CATSDFGGNGYTF
V gene: TRBV16; clone size: .; D gene: .; J gene: TRBJ1-5; CDR3 DNA: TGTGCCAGCAGCCGAGATAGGGATCAGCCCCAGCATTTT; CDR3 protein: CASSRDRDQPQHF
V gene: TRBV21-1; clone size: .; D gene: .; J gene: TRBJ2-7; CDR3 DNA: TGTGCCAGCAGCAGTCCCAGGGGGCAATACGAGCAGTACTTC; CDR3 protein: CASSSPRGQYEQYF
V gene: TRBV28; clone size: .; D gene: .; J gene: TRBJ1-1; CDR3 DNA: TGTGCCAGCAGAAGAGGGGGGATGAACACTGAAGCTTTCTTT; CDR3 protein: CASRRGGMNTEAFF
V gene: TRBV15; clone size: once; D gene: TRBD1; J gene: TRBJ1-2; CDR3 DNA: TGTGCCACCAGCAGAGATTTGGGGACAGGCGGCATCTATGGCTACACCTTC; CDR3 protein: CATSRDLGTGGIYGYTF
V gene: TRBV6-2/TRBV6-3; clone size: once; D gene: .; J gene: TRBJ2-5; CDR3 DNA: TGTGCCAGCAGTTACCCCGTGGAGACCCAGTACTTC; CDR3 protein: CASSYPVETQYF
V gene: TRBV6-5; clone size: .; D gene: .; J gene: TRBJ1-2; CDR3 DNA: TGTGCCAGCACCCCATCGGGCCTATCTGGCTACACCTTC; CDR3 protein: CASTPSGLSGYTF
V gene: TRBV10-3; clone size: .; D gene: .; J gene: TRBJ2-3; CDR3 DNA: TGTGCCATCAGGGGGGCTAGCGACACAGATACGCAGTATTTT; CDR3 protein: CAIRGASDTDTQYF
V gene: TRBV19; clone size: .; D gene: TRBD2; J gene: TRBJ2-4; CDR3 DNA: TGTGCCAGTAGTACCGGACGGGGGGTGATGGCCAAAAACATTCAGTACTTC; CDR3 protein: CASSTGRGVMAKNIQYF
V gene: TRBV7-2; clone size: .; D gene: TRBD2; J gene: TRBJ2-1; CDR3 DNA: TGTGCCAGCAGCCCGACGGGACTAGCGGGAGGGCCCTACAATGAGCAGTTCTTC; CDR3 protein: CASSPTGLAGGPYNEQFF
V gene: TRBV7-2; clone size: once; D gene: .; J gene: TRBJ1-2; CDR3 DNA: TGTGCCAGCAGCTTAGTATCGTCGGACTATGGCTACACCTTC; CDR3 protein: CASSLVSSDYGYTF
V gene: TRBV3-1/TRBV3-2; clone size: .; D gene: .; J gene: TRBJ2-1; CDR3 DNA: TGTGCCAGCAGCCAAGGCGGGACGAGATACAATGAGCAGTTCTTC; CDR3 protein: CASSQGGTRYNEQFF
V gene: TRBV28; clone size: .; D gene: .; J gene: TRBJ1-3; CDR3 DNA: TGTGCCAGCAGTTCCGACAGGGGAAACACCATATATTTT; CDR3 protein: CASSSDRGNTIYF
V gene: TRBV18; clone size: once; D gene: TRBD2; J gene: TRBJ2-7; CDR3 DNA: TGTGCCAGCTCACCAAATTCCCCAGTGACTAGCGGGAGCGGCGAGCAGTACTTC; CDR3 protein: CASSPNSPVTSGSGEQYF
V gene: TRBV19; clone size: .; D gene: TRBD2; J gene: TRBJ2-1; CDR3 DNA: TGTGCCAGTAGTTTGGGACTAGCGGGGGAGCAGTTCTTC; CDR3 protein: CASSLGLAGEQFF
V gene: TRBV28; clone size: .; D gene: TRBD1; J gene: TRBJ1-2; CDR3 DNA: TGTGCCAGCAGTCGACAGACAGGGGTAAACTATGGCTACACCTTC; CDR3 protein: CASSRQTGVNYGYTF
V gene: TRBV5-1; clone size: .; D gene: .; J gene: TRBJ2-2; CDR3 DNA: TGCGCCAGCAGCTTGACTAGCTGGAACACCGGGGAGCTGTTTTTT; CDR3 protein: CASSLTSWNTGELFF
V gene: TRBV5-4; clone size: .; D gene: .; J gene: TRBJ2-1; CDR3 DNA: TGTGCCAGCAGCTCTTCGGGGGGCCGCTCCTACAATGAGCAGTTCTTC; CDR3 protein: CASSSSGGRSYNEQFF
V gene: TRBV4-2; clone size: .; D gene: TRBD2; J gene: TRBJ2-3; CDR3 DNA: TGTGCCAGCAGCCAAGTAGCGGGAGGGGGGGGAGATACGCAGTATTTT; CDR3 protein: CASSQVAGGGGDTQYF
V gene: TRBV18; clone size: .; D gene: .; J gene: TRBJ1-5; CDR3 DNA: TGTGCCAGCTCAATTGACAGTTACAATCAGCCCCAGCATTTT; CDR3 protein: CASSIDSYNQPQHF
V gene: TRBV19; clone size: .; D gene: .; J gene: TRBJ2-7; CDR3 DNA: TGTGCCAGTAGTATAGACTGGAGCTACGAGCAGTACTTC; CDR3 protein: CASSIDWSYEQYF
V gene: TRBV7-9; clone size: .; D gene: .; J gene: TRBJ1-5; CDR3 DNA: TGTGCCAGCAGCTTAGAACGGCAGCCCCAGCATTTT; CDR3 protein: CASSLERQPQHF
V gene: TRBV5-1; clone size: .; D gene: TRBD1; J gene: TRBJ1-2; CDR3 DNA: TGCGCCAGCAGCTTGACCGGGACAGGGGCTAACTATGGCTACACCTTC; CDR3 protein: CASSLTGTGANYGYTF
V gene: TRBV11-2; clone size: once; D gene: TRBD2; J gene: TRBJ2-7; CDR3 DNA: TGTGCCAGCAGCTTATCCGGGACTAGCGGGAGGAACGAGCAGTACTTC; CDR3 protein: CASSLSGTSGRNEQYF
V gene: TRBV19; clone size: once; D gene: TRBD1; J gene: TRBJ2-3; CDR3 DNA: TGTGCCAGTAGTTTGTCCGGGACAGGGAGAGATACGCAGTATTTT; CDR3 protein: CASSLSGTGRDTQYF
V gene: TRBV5-4; clone size: .; D gene: .; J gene: TRBJ2-7; CDR3 DNA: TGTGCCAGCAGCTTAGGCGGGATGAGCTCCTACGAGCAGTACTTC; CDR3 protein: CASSLGGMSSYEQYF
V gene: TRBV13; clone size: .; D gene: .; J gene: TRBJ2-3; CDR3 DNA: TGTGCCAGCAGCCCCGGCTACCGCGGGAGCACAGATACGCAGTATTTT; CDR3 protein: CASSPGYRGSTDTQYF
V gene: TRBV4-1; clone size: .; D gene: TRBD2; J gene: TRBJ2-7; CDR3 DNA: TGCGCCAGCAGCCAAGATAACGGGGGGTACCGCTACGAGCAGTACTTC; CDR3 protein: CASSQDNGGYRYEQYF
V gene: TRBV6-4; clone size: .; D gene: .; J gene: TRBJ1-2; CDR3 DNA: TGTGCCAGCAGCATGACCCAGGGTGCGTTCGCTGGCTACACCTTC; CDR3 protein: CASSMTQGAFAGYTF
V gene: TRBV6-2/TRBV6-3; clone size: .; D gene: .; J gene: TRBJ1-5; CDR3 DNA: TGTGCCAGCAGTCCCGCTCAGGGTCGAAATCAGCCCCAGCATTTT; CDR3 protein: CASSPAQGRNQPQHF
V gene: TRBV6-5; clone size: .; D gene: .; J gene: TRBJ2-2; CDR3 DNA: TGTGCCAGCAGTTACTTAGGTCCGAACACCGGGGAGCTGTTTTTT; CDR3 protein: CASSYLGPNTGELFF
V gene: TRBV5-4; clone size: .; D gene: TRBD2; J gene: TRBJ2-1; CDR3 DNA: TGTGCCAGCAGCTCCGGGACTAGCGGGGCCAATGAGCAGTTCTTC; CDR3 protein: CASSSGTSGANEQFF